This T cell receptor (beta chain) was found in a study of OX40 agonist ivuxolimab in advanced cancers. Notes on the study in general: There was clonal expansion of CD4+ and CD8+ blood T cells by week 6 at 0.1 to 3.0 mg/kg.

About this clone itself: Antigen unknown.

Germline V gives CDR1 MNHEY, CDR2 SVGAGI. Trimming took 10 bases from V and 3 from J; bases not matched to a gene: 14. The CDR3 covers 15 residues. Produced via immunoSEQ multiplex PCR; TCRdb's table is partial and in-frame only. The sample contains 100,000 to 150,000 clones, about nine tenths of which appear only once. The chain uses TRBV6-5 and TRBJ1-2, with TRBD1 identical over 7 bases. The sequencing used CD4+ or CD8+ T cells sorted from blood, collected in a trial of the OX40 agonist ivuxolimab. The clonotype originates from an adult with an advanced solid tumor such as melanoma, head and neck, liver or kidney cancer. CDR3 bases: TGTGCCATCAAACGAGAGACCGGGACAGACTATGGCTACACCTTC. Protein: CAIKRETGTDYGYTF.